The 24 T cell receptor beta chains in this list originate from one sample, sequenced in a study of PD-1 blockade in classical Hodgkin lymphoma. Every patient relapsed after autologous stem cell transplantation, and brentuximab vedotin exposure varied. Sequencing was performed with immunoSEQ multiplex PCR; in TCRdb, only in-frame clones are kept and a portion is missing. The sample yields about 94,000 clones, 85% to 90% seen once. Sequencing used peripheral blood mononuclear cells (PBMCs), obtained before the second cycle of nivolumab. These receptors all come from a human donor with classical Hodgkin lymphoma.

V gene TRBV9 combines with J gene TRBJ1-1; D uncertain. Trimming pared 0 bases from V and 2 bases from J, leaving 8 bases between. Germline CDR1 reads SGDLS; CDR2 reads YYNGEE. There are 14 residues in the CDR3. CDR3 in DNA: TGTGCCAGCAGCGTAGTTTCAGTCAACACTGAAGCTTTCTTT. It translates to CASSVVSVNTEAFF.

This clone was seen only once. V is TRBV6-7 and J is TRBJ2-7, with no clear D. TRBV6-7 is noted as an ORF with a role that remains uncertain. The CDR3 loop spans 12 amino acids. Trimming pared 7 bases from V and 1 base from J, leaving 8 bases between. The CDR3 protein is CASNLGSYEQYF. Here the CDR3 DNA reads TGTGCCAGCAATTTGGGTTCCTACGAGCAGTACTTC.

The chain recombines TRBV11-2 with TRBJ2-7; D is unresolved. V lost 4 bases to trimming and J lost 5 bases, with 15 bases between them. Germline V gives CDR1 SGHAT, CDR2 FQNNGV. CDR3 length: 14 amino acids. The CDR3 protein is CASSSPLIGHEQYF. The CDR3 bases are TGTGCCAGCAGCTCCCCCCTTATCGGGCACGAGCAGTACTTC.

The chain uses TRBV5-4 and TRBJ2-7; 9 bases fit TRBD2. The CDR3 spans 15 residues. Germline V gene lookup returns CDR1 SGHNT and CDR2 YYREEE (reference sequence). The V and J ends lost 5 bases and 6 bases, in that order; junction bases with no gene match: 12. CDR3 nucleotide sequence: TGTGCCAGCAGACCAGTAGCGGGGGCCCCCAGCGAGCAGTACTTC. It translates to CASRPVAGAPSEQYF.

This chain connects TRBV6-6 to TRBJ2-5; 11 nucleotides match TRBD1. Germline V gene data show CDR1 as MNHNY and CDR2 as SVGAGI (reference sequence). This CDR3 spans 16 amino acids. Germline trimming cut 0 bases from V and 5 bases from J; bases unmatched to any gene: 5. In nucleotides, the CDR3 is TGTGCCAGCAGTTACTCGAGGACAGGGGGCTTTGAGACCCAGTACTTC. This codes for CASSYSRTGGFETQYF.

V is TRBV2 and J is TRBJ2-5; 8 bases fit TRBD1. The germline V gene has CDR1 SNHLY and CDR2 FYNNEI. The CDR3 runs 13 residues. After removal of 6 bases from V and 5 bases from J, the junction contained 5 bases not matched to a gene. Written as DNA, the CDR3 is TGTGCCAGCAGCGGACAGGGTGTCGAGACCCAGTACTTC. Protein: CASSGQGVETQYF.

The chain uses TRBV11-2 and TRBJ1-1, with no clear D. Germline V gene lookup returns CDR1 SGHAT and CDR2 FQNNGV. CDR3 length equals 13 residues. V was trimmed by 8 bases and J by 1 base, leaving 11 bases between them. The CDR3 spells CASGGRENTEAFF. The CDR3 DNA sequence: TGTGCCAGCGGCGGCAGAGAGAACACTGAAGCTTTCTTT.

This clone was counted between two and nine times. Written as DNA, the CDR3 is TGTGCCTGGAGTGTTGGACAGGGTTGGTCAACTGAAGCTTTCTTT. It codes for CAWSVGQGWSTEAFF. V usage is TRBV30 and J usage is TRBJ1-1; 8 nucleotides align to TRBD1. The CDR3 is 15 residues long. Per germline, CDR1 GTSNPN and CDR2 SVGIG (reference sequence). J gave up 5 bases and V 0 bases, and 8 bases lay outside the gene matches.

V usage is TRBV7-9 and J usage is TRBJ1-2; 9 bases agree with TRBD1. The CDR3 contains 14 residues. Germline trimming cut 5 bases from V and 6 bases from J; bases unmatched to any gene: 7. The V gene's germline CDR1 is SEHNR and CDR2 FQNEAQ (reference sequence). CDR3 residues: CASSLGQGINGYTF. CDR3 bases: TGTGCCAGCAGCCTGGGACAGGGAATCAATGGCTACACCTTC.

The chain's CDR3 is CASSERGWYQETQYF. The CDR3 nucleotides are TGTGCCAGCAGTGAAAGGGGGTGGTACCAAGAGACCCAGTACTTC. This chain links TRBV2 with TRBJ2-5, with D possibly TRBD1 on 6 matching bases. V lost 2 bases and J 0 bases, leaving 10 bases between the germline ends. Germline V CDR1 and CDR2: SNHLY, FYNNEI. The CDR3 totals 15 residues.

V gene TRBV7-2 combines with J gene TRBJ2-1, with a tentative D call TRBD2 (6 bases). Germline lookup yields CDR1 SGHTA and CDR2 FQGNSA. This CDR3 is built from 15 residues. The ends were cut back, 6 bases at V and 1 base at J, with 13 bases in the middle. This chain's CDR3 is CASSLNGGSYNEQFF. The CDR3 DNA is TGTGCCAGCAGTCTGAACGGGGGATCCTACAATGAGCAGTTCTTC.

Note on this clone: This same CDR3 is encoded by further DNA sequences in the sample. CDR3 coding DNA: TGCGCCAGCAGCCAAGAGGGGGGCTACGAGCAGTACTTC. It specifies CASSQEGGYEQYF. This chain connects TRBV4-1 to TRBJ2-7; possible D gene TRBD2, 6 bases. The V gene lost 0 bases and the J gene lost 3 bases, with 6 bases spanning the gap. The germline V gene encodes CDR1 MGHRA and CDR2 YSYEKL. This CDR3 has 13 residues.

The chain has TRBV10-3 and TRBJ2-7, with TRBD2 matching 8 bases. Germline V gene lookup returns CDR1 ENHRY and CDR2 SYGVKD. This CDR3 spans 15 amino acids. V was clipped by 3 bases and J by 4 bases; unmatched bases: 8. In DNA form, the CDR3 reads TGTGCCATCAGTGAAGGACTAGCCGATAGTTACGAGCAGTACTTC. Translated, it gives CAISEGLADSYEQYF.

The chain combines TRBV28 with TRBJ1-1, with a tentative D call TRBD1 (6 bases). Germline V gene data show CDR1 as MDHEN and CDR2 as SYDVKM. The V and J ends lost 2 bases and 5 bases respectively, with 12 bases between them. The CDR3 length is 14 residues. The CDR3 bases are TGTGCCAGCAGTTTACGAGGGGGTAGGACTGAAGCTTTCTTT. This sequence encodes CASSLRGGRTEAFF.

V and J are TRBV30 and TRBJ1-2; perhaps TRBD1 as D (6 bases). Trimming pared 0 bases from V and 3 bases from J, leaving 14 bases between. This CDR3 is built from 15 residues. Per germline, CDR1 GTSNPN and CDR2 SVGIG (reference sequence). The CDR3 nucleotides are TGTGCCTGGAGTGTACACTTCCGGACAGACTATGGCTACACCTTC. Protein product: CAWSVHFRTDYGYTF.

The CDR3 DNA is TGCAGCGCCGTCCGGGGCGGGGGGGCCAAAAACATTCAGTACTTC. Protein sequence: CSAVRGGGAKNIQYF. V gene TRBV29-1 combines with J gene TRBJ2-4, with 8 bases fitting TRBD2. There are 15 residues in the CDR3. V dropped 7 bases and J dropped 1; count of bases not matched to a gene: 9. Looked up from germline, CDR1 is SQVTM and CDR2 is ANQGSEA. The full variable domain, with the rest looked up from reference TRBV29-1 and TRBJ2-4, is SAVISQKPSRDICQRGTSLTIQCQVDSQVTMMFWYRQQPGQSLTLIATANQGSEATYESGFVIDKFPISRPNLTFSTLTVSNMSPEDSSIYLCSAVRGGGAKNIQYFGAGTRLSVL.

This chain links TRBV10-1 with TRBJ2-7, with 11 bases that match TRBD1. Germline V CDR1 and CDR2: WNHNN, SYGVQD (reference sequence). Trimming at V came to 5 bases and at J to 3 bases, leaving 6 bases not matched to a gene. The CDR3 has 15 amino acids. CDR3 amino acids: CASSRTGTGGYEQYF. DNA for the CDR3: TGCGCCAGCAGTAGAACCGGGACAGGGGGCTACGAGCAGTACTTC.

This chain uses TRBV19 with TRBJ1-3, with 8 bases fitting TRBD1. CDR1 is LNHDA, CDR2 SQIVND, per germline (reference sequence). The CDR3 extends over 15 amino acids. Trimming at V came to 8 bases and at J to 0 bases, leaving 6 bases not matched to a gene. The CDR3 region has the DNA TGTGCCAGTCAGGACAGGGCTTCCTCTGGAAACACCATATATTTT. Translating it yields CASQDRASSGNTIYF.

V gene TRBV4-2 combines with J gene TRBJ2-1, with D perhaps being TRBD1 or TRBD2 (5 bases each). The germline V and J ends were trimmed by 1 base and 5 bases, with 15 bases remaining between them. The CDR3 extends over 16 amino acids. Germline V gives CDR1 LGHNA, CDR2 YNFKEQ. This CDR3 reads CASSQVQTGTNNEQFF. In DNA, the CDR3 is TGTGCCAGCAGCCAAGTACAGACCGGGACGAACAATGAGCAGTTCTTC.

The V and J genes are TRBV27 and TRBJ2-1; 7 nucleotides line up with TRBD2. This CDR3 is 14 amino acids long. Losses at the gene ends were 2 bases for V and 7 bases for J; bases not matched to a gene: 5. Germline V CDR1 and CDR2: MNHEY, SMNVEV (reference sequence). The CDR3 reads CASSLAGAQNEQFF. CDR3 bases: TGTGCCAGCAGTTTAGCGGGAGCGCAGAATGAGCAGTTCTTC.

This clone came up a few times. This sequence joins TRBV29-1 and TRBJ1-5, with D perhaps TRBD1 (5 bases). The V end was cut by 6 bases, the J end by 7 bases, with 16 bases between. The CDR3 contains 13 residues. Looked up from germline, CDR1 is SQVTM and CDR2 is ANQGSEA. CDR3 sequence: CSVDEGVGQPQHF. CDR3 coding DNA: TGCAGCGTAGATGAAGGGGTTGGGCAGCCCCAGCATTTT.

The chain uses TRBV5-6 and TRBJ2-5; no definite D call. The V gene lost 1 base and the J gene lost 5 bases, with 12 bases spanning the gap. This CDR3 is 14 amino acids long. Germline-derived CDR1 and CDR2 are SGHDT and YYEEEE. The CDR3 region has the DNA TGTGCCAGCAGCTTGTTCGCAGGTGCCGAGACCCAGTACTTC. Translation: CASSLFAGAETQYF.

The chain uses TRBV2 and TRBJ1-6; 8 bases line up with TRBD1. Losses at the gene ends were 4 bases for V and 2 bases for J; bases not matched to a gene: 7. The germline V gene has CDR1 SNHLY and CDR2 FYNNEI. This CDR3 comprises 17 residues. The CDR3 region has the DNA TGTGCCAGCAGTGCACCGGACAGGGCTCCCTATAATTCACCCCTCCACTTT. As protein: CASSAPDRAPYNSPLHF. The whole variable domain, filled in from reference TRBV2 and TRBJ1-6, reads EPEVTQTPSHQVTQMGQEVILRCVPISNHLYFYWYRQILGQKVEFLVSFYNNEISEKSEIFDDQFSVERPDGSNFTLKIRSTKLEDSAMYFCASSAPDRAPYNSPLHFGNGTRLTVT.

The chain has TRBV28 and TRBJ2-7; D possibly matches TRBD1 or TRBD2 (5 bases each). Deletions cut 4 bases from V and 3 bases from J, with 19 bases between. The CDR3 spans 16 residues. Germline V lookup: CDR1 MDHEN, CDR2 SYDVKM. The CDR3 DNA reads as TGTGCCAGCAGTTACGAGGGGTCGATGGAAATCTACGAGCAGTACTTC. This sequence encodes CASSYEGSMEIYEQYF.